This T cell receptor (beta chain) derives from a study of T cell repertoires in cytomegalovirus infection. Germline CDR1 reads SGHVS; CDR2 reads FQNEAQ. The CDR3 sequence is 12 residues long. V lost 0 bases and J 15 bases, leaving 9 bases between the germline ends. TCRdb itself ran the reads through MiXCR, one entry per CDR3 protein. Of about 360,000 distinct CDR3 sequences listed, 15% to 20% were seen once; the top ten hold approximately 10%. The chain employs TRBV7-8 and TRBJ1-6; maybe TRBD1 (6 bases). Sequences were obtained from PBMCs. The source of this sequence is a human donor in good health (CMV status not recorded). Some clones in this sample may be carry-over from other donors' samples. CDR3 protein: CASSLAGGLLHF. The DNA for the CDR3 is TGTGCCAGCAGCTTAGCTGGGGGGCTCCTCCACTTT.